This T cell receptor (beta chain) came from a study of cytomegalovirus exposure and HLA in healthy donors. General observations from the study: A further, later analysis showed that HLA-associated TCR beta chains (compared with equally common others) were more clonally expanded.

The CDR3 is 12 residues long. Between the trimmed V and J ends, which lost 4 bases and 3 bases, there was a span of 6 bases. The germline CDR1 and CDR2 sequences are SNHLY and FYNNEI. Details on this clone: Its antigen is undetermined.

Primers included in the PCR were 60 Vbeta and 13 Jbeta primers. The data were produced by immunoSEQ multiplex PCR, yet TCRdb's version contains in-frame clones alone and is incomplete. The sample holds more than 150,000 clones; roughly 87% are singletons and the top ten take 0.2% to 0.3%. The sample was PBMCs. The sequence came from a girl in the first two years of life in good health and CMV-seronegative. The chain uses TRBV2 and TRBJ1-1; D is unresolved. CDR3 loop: CASSARDTEAFF. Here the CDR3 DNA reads TGTGCCAGCAGTGCGAGGGACACTGAAGCTTTCTTT. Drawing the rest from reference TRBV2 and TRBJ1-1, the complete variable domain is EPEVTQTPSHQVTQMGQEVILRCVPISNHLYFYWYRQILGQKVEFLVSFYNNEISEKSEIFDDQFSVERPDGSNFTLKIRSTKLEDSAMYFCASSARDTEAFFGQGTRLTVV.